These T cell receptor beta chains were read from a single sample in a study of regulatory T cells in long-lasting Graves disease. Each CDR3 protein is one row after TCRdb ran MiXCR on the multiplex PCR reads. There are around 460,000 distinct CDR3 sequences in the sample; 20% to 25% occur only once, and roughly 6.9% lies in the top ten. This specimen consisted of peripheral blood mononuclear cells (PBMCs), obtained when the disease was refractory, from a patient treated with antithyroid drugs. Receptors originate from a female donor with Graves disease. Both conserved end residues are part of each CDR3. Each record gives: CDR3 length, J gene, clone size, V gene, D gene, CDR3 protein, CDR3 DNA. D genes are given only for firm matches. Size is stated for part of the rows, as once, few or many counts, or as a class when the clone is expanded.

13 | TRBJ1-3 | NA | TRBV3-1 | NA | CASSQEERNTIYF | TGTGCCAGCAGCCAAGAAGAGCGAAACACCATATATTTT
12 | TRBJ2-4 | many | TRBV6-2/TRBV6-3 | NA | CASRPTENIQYF | TGTGCCAGCAGGCCCACTGAAAACATTCAGTACTTC
13 | TRBJ1-2 | few | TRBV7-9 | NA | CASSPDYREKSDF | TGTGCCAGCAGCCCCGATTATAGAGAGAAATCAGACTTC
16 | TRBJ2-2 | NA | TRBV12-3/TRBV12-4 | TRBD2 | CASSGGLAGVTGELFF | TGTGCCAGCAGTGGGGGACTAGCGGGAGTTACCGGGGAGCTGTTTTTT
16 | TRBJ1-1 | NA | TRBV7-2 | TRBD1 | CASSLAHPTGTGDAFF | TGTGCCAGCAGCTTAGCTCACCCTACCGGGACAGGGGATGCTTTCTTT
14 | TRBJ1-4 | NA | TRBV20-1 | NA | CSARELGVGEKLFF | TGCAGTGCTAGAGAGCTGGGAGTTGGAGAAAAACTGTTTTTT
17 | TRBJ2-2 | NA | TRBV29-1 | NA | CSAQTPPWAGTPGELVF | TGCAGCGCTCAAACCCCCCCATGGGCAGGGACGCCCGGGGAGCTGGTTTTT
17 | TRBJ1-6 | many | TRBV7-2 | TRBD1 | CASSLVRGTSYNSPLHF | TGTGCCAGCAGCTTAGTCAGGGGGACCTCCTATAATTCACCCCTCCACTTT
13 | TRBJ2-5 | NA | TRBV7-2 | NA | CASSLGGPGAQYF | TGTGCCAGCAGCTTAGGCGGCCCGGGGGCCCAGTACTTC
16 | TRBJ2-7 | many | TRBV2 | NA | CASYLYPGLSSYEQYF | TGTGCCAGCTACCTATACCCGGGGCTGAGCTCCTACGAGCAGTACTTC
13 | TRBJ2-3 | few | TRBV28 | TRBD2 | CASTRLARDTQYF | TGTGCCAGCACCCGACTAGCCCGGGATACGCAGTATTTT
17 | TRBJ2-7 | NA | TRBV27 | NA | CASSTHQGIPPLYEQYF | TGTGCCAGCAGTACCCACCAGGGTATTCCCCCCCTCTACGAGCAGTACTTC
12 | TRBJ2-2 | many | TRBV12-3/TRBV12-4 | NA | CASSLGGGELFF | TGTGCCAGCAGTTTGGGAGGCGGGGAGCTGTTTTTT
13 | TRBJ1-1 | NA | TRBV4-3 | NA | CASSQARRDEAFF | TGCGCCAGCAGCCAAGCCAGAAGGGATGAAGCTTTCTTT
13 | TRBJ2-7 | few | TRBV29-1 | NA | CSGSGPSSYEQYF | TGCAGCGGCTCAGGACCAAGCTCCTACGAGCAGTACTTC
13 | TRBJ2-7 | many | TRBV27 | NA | CASSRGSSYEQYF | TGTGCCAGCAGTAGGGGAAGCTCCTACGAGCAGTACTTT
13 | TRBJ1-1 | NA | TRBV10-3 | NA | CAISETDGLEAFF | TGTGCCATCAGTGAGACGGACGGCCTTGAAGCTTTCTTT
17 | TRBJ2-1 | NA | TRBV14 | TRBD2 | CASSQDRRTSGYNEQFF | TGTGCCAGCAGCCAAGATAGGAGGACTAGCGGGTACAATGAGCAGTTCTTC
14 | TRBJ1-2 | many | TRBV29-1 | NA | CSVEDRGLGYGYTF | TGCAGCGTTGAGGACCGGGGCTTGGGATATGGCTACACCTTC
17 | TRBJ1-2 | many | TRBV24-1 | NA | CATSDIGTEYMNYGYTF | TGTGCCACCAGTGATATCGGGACGGAATATATGAACTATGGCTACACCTTC
13 | TRBJ2-1 | NA | TRBV28 | NA | CASSPRTDNEQFF | TGTGCCAGCAGTCCCCGGACCGACAATGAGCAGTTCTTC
16 | TRBJ1-1 | few | TRBV3-1 | TRBD1 | CASSPNRNRGQTEAFF | TGTGCCAGCAGCCCTAATCGGAACAGGGGGCAAACTGAAGCTTTCTTT
13 | TRBJ1-5 | few | TRBV19 | NA | CASGGAGGQPQHF | TGTGCCAGTGGCGGGGCAGGCGGGCAGCCCCAGCATTTT
14 | TRBJ1-6 | NA | TRBV20-1 | TRBD1 | CSARSSGGNSPLHF | TGCAGTGCTAGATCCTCAGGGGGGAATTCACCCCTCCACTTT
13 | TRBJ2-7 | NA | TRBV10-3 | NA | CAINEQGSYEQYF | TGTGCCATCAACGAACAGGGTAGCTACGAGCAGTACTTC
14 | TRBJ1-4 | NA | TRBV30 | NA | CARRREVGVEKLFF | TGTGCCCGGAGACGGGAAGTAGGGGTTGAAAAACTGTTTTTT
16 | TRBJ2-1 | NA | TRBV5-1 | TRBD2 | CASSLARGGGYNEQFF | TGCGCCAGCAGCTTGGCTCGCGGGGGAGGCTACAATGAGCAGTTCTTC